These T cell receptor beta chains were read from a single sample in a study of T cells in pancreatic ductal adenocarcinoma. The table came from immunoSEQ multiplex PCR; TCRdb's copy has only in-frame clones and leaves some out. Of over 90,000 clones listed, nearly 95% are singletons. Sequenced: PBMCs. Receptors were obtained from a human donor with pancreatic ductal adenocarcinoma. CDR3s include the opening cysteine and the closing phenylalanine or tryptophan. D genes are given only for firm matches. Part of the rows lack a size; the others show once, few, many or a class for expanded clones.

v_gene	j_gene	d_gene	abundance	CDR3nt	CDR3aa
TRBV6-1	TRBJ1-4	.	few	TGTGCCAGCAGTGCCCGGGACAATAATGAAAAACTGTTTTTT	CASSARDNNEKLFF
TRBV7-2	TRBJ1-5	.	.	TGTGCCAGCAGCCAAGACAGTAATCAGCCCCAGCATTTT	CASSQDSNQPQHF
TRBV19	TRBJ2-5	.	.	TGTGCCAGTAGTACCACTAGGGAAGAGACCCAGTACTTC	CASSTTREETQYF
TRBV30	TRBJ1-2	TRBD1	.	TGTGCCTCCGCTCGTTTGACATTGACAGGGACCTATGGCTACACCTTC	CASARLTLTGTYGYTF
TRBV4-1	TRBJ2-7	.	.	TGCGCCAGCAGCCAAGAATTTGACTTACCCTACGAGCAGTACTTC	CASSQEFDLPYEQYF
TRBV5-4	TRBJ2-1	TRBD2	once	TGTGCCAGCAGCTTGCTAGCGGGATTGAGTTACAATGAGCAGTTCTTC	CASSLLAGLSYNEQFF
TRBV28	TRBJ1-2	.	.	TGTGCCAGCATAAGAGACGGGGGGCTAGGTTCTTGGGGCTACACCTTC	CASIRDGGLGSWGYTF
TRBV28	TRBJ2-7	TRBD1	.	TGTGCCAGCAGTAGGAGGACAGGCTCCTACGAGCAGTACTTC	CASSRRTGSYEQYF
TRBV7-8	TRBJ1-1	.	.	TGTGCCAGCAGCTTAGGGTGGGGGGAGGATGCTTTCTTT	CASSLGWGEDAFF
TRBV6-1	TRBJ2-7	.	.	TGTGCCAGCAGTGAGTATCTTCCGAGCTCCTACGAGCAGTACTTC	CASSEYLPSSYEQYF
TRBV6-1	TRBJ1-5	.	.	TGTGCCAGCAGTGAGGCAGGCTATCAGCCCCAGCATTTT	CASSEAGYQPQHF
TRBV7-2	TRBJ2-7	.	once	TGTGCCAGCAGCCCGAGTACGTGGTACGAGCAGTACTTC	CASSPSTWYEQYF
TRBV28	TRBJ1-1	.	.	TGTGCCAGCAGTGGCCCGAGGGTGAACACTGAAGCTTTCTTT	CASSGPRVNTEAFF
TRBV15	TRBJ1-5	.	.	TGTGCCACCAGCAGAGGCCCAGGTCAGCCCCAGCATTTT	CATSRGPGQPQHF
TRBV28	TRBJ2-1	TRBD2	.	TGTGCCAGCAGTTTCTTTGGCGGGAGGGGGAATGAGCAGTTCTTC	CASSFFGGRGNEQFF
TRBV6-1	TRBJ2-1	.	.	TGTGCCAGCAGTGGGCAACTAGAGCAGTTCTTC	CASSGQLEQFF
TRBV5-1	TRBJ2-5	TRBD2	.	TGCGCCAGCAGTCCGGGGGGGACTAGCGGGTTGGAGTACTTC	CASSPGGTSGLEYF
TRBV7-9	TRBJ1-2	.	.	TGTGCCAGCAGCCATCAACAGGGTGATGGCTACACCTTC	CASSHQQGDGYTF
TRBV30	TRBJ2-3	TRBD2	.	TGTGCCTGGAGTGGACTAGCGGGAGGTAAAGATACGCAGTATTTT	CAWSGLAGGKDTQYF
TRBV4-3	TRBJ2-2	TRBD1	.	TGCGCCAGCAGCCGCGACAGGGGGGCCGGGGAGCTGTTTTTT	CASSRDRGAGELFF
TRBV7-7	TRBJ2-5	.	once	TGTGCCAGCAGCTTATCCCGGACGGGGTGGCGGTACTTC	CASSLSRTGWRYF
TRBV9	TRBJ1-2	.	.	TGTGCCAGCAGCTCTCCTCCCGGCTATGGCTACACCTTC	CASSSPPGYGYTF
TRBV19	TRBJ2-5	.	.	TGTGCCAGTAGTATGAAGGGGTTCGATTCACAAGAGACCCAGTACTTC	CASSMKGFDSQETQYF
TRBV7-2	TRBJ2-7	.	.	TGTGCCAGCAGCTTAGTATCTAGTGTTGGCTACGAGCAGTACTTC	CASSLVSSVGYEQYF
TRBV28	TRBJ2-1	.	.	TGTGCCAGCAGTTTCGGGTCGGGAGTGCGCAATGAGCAGTTCTTC	CASSFGSGVRNEQFF
TRBV11-3	TRBJ2-1	TRBD2	.	TGTGCCAGCAGCTTTTCAAGCGGGACCTACAATGAGCAGTTCTTC	CASSFSSGTYNEQFF
TRBV7-3	TRBJ2-7	.	.	TGTGCCAGCAGCGCCCCCCCACTAGTCTACGAGCAGTACTTC	CASSAPPLVYEQYF
TRBV6-1	TRBJ1-5	.	once	TGTGCCAGCATCCAACAGGGCCGCAATCAGCCCCAGCATTTT	CASIQQGRNQPQHF
TRBV4-3	TRBJ1-1	.	.	TGCGCCAGCAGCCAAACGCGGGGGTGGAGCACTGAAGCTTTCTTT	CASSQTRGWSTEAFF
TRBV10-1	TRBJ2-2	.	.	TGCGCCAACCCCCCCCGGAGGGTGGACACCGGGGAGCTGTTTTTT	CANPPRRVDTGELFF
TRBV23-1	TRBJ2-5	TRBD1	.	TGCACAATCCCCCCCAGGGGGCGCTCCGAGACCCAGTACTTC	CTIPPRGRSETQYF
TRBV21-1	TRBJ2-7	.	.	TGTGCCAGCAGCAATTGGTCGGGGGTAGCGGGAGGACACGAGCAGTACTTC	CASSNWSGVAGGHEQYF
TRBV5-1	TRBJ2-1	.	.	TGCGCCAGCAGCCTCAGGACTGGGCTAGCCCAGTTCTTC	CASSLRTGLAQFF
TRBV10-2	TRBJ2-7	TRBD2	.	TGCGCCAGCGGGACTAGCGAAACCTACGAGCAGTACTTC	CASGTSETYEQYF
TRBV19	TRBJ1-1	.	.	TGTGCCAGTAGGAATGGGCGGAACACTGAAGCTTTCTTT	CASRNGRNTEAFF
TRBV18	TRBJ1-1	.	.	TGTGCCAGCTCACCAGAGAGGTTGAACACTGAAGCTTTCTTT	CASSPERLNTEAFF
TRBV20-1	TRBJ2-3	TRBD2	.	TGCTCGGAGGCGGGAGAGAATACGCAGTATTTT	CSEAGENTQYF
TRBV11-2	TRBJ1-1	TRBD1	.	TGTGCCAGCAGTCGGACAGGGAGGAACACTGAAGCTTTCTTT	CASSRTGRNTEAFF
TRBV20-1	TRBJ2-3	.	once	TGCAGTGGCCCCGGAGATACGCAGTATTTT	CSGPGDTQYF
TRBV7-9	TRBJ2-7	TRBD1	.	TGTGCCAGCAGCCCCGGGACAGAACCCGAGCAGTACTTC	CASSPGTEPEQYF
TRBV11-2	TRBJ2-7	.	.	TGTGCCAGCAGCCAACAGGCCTACGAGCAGTACTTC	CASSQQAYEQYF
TRBV9	TRBJ2-7	.	.	TGTGCCAGCAGCCTTGACAGTAGTAGCTCCTACGAGCAGTACTTC	CASSLDSSSSYEQYF
TRBV4-3	TRBJ2-5	.	once	TGCGCCAGCAGCCAAGACGGGGGTCGCGAGACCCAGTACTTC	CASSQDGGRETQYF
TRBV6-1	TRBJ2-1	TRBD1	.	TGTGCCAGCAGTGAGGGACAGGGATGGCAATATGAGCAGTTCTTC	CASSEGQGWQYEQFF
TRBV27	TRBJ2-1	TRBD2	.	TGTGCCAGCAGTTTATTGGTAGCGGGAGATGAAGAGCAGTTCTTC	CASSLLVAGDEEQFF
TRBV9	TRBJ2-5	.	.	TGTGCCAGCAGCACCGGGGGAGAGACCCAGTACTTC	CASSTGGETQYF
TRBV5-8	TRBJ2-7	.	once	TGTGCCAGCAGCTTCGGAGCCTCGAGGGCCTACGAGCAGTACTTC	CASSFGASRAYEQYF
TRBV4-1	TRBJ2-1	TRBD2	.	TGCGCCAGCAGCCAAGTCTCGTGGGGGGGTCGGTTCTTC	CASSQVSWGGRFF
TRBV30	TRBJ2-1	TRBD2	.	TGTGCCTGGAGTGTACTAGCGGGAGATTTTGAGCAGTTCTTC	CAWSVLAGDFEQFF
TRBV7-3	TRBJ2-1	.	.	TGTGCCAGCAGCTTAACGGTCGGACAGAACTATGAGCAGTTCTTC	CASSLTVGQNYEQFF
TRBV18	TRBJ2-2	TRBD1	.	TGTGCCAGCTCCCCCACAGGGGGTTACACCGGGGAGCTGTTTTTT	CASSPTGGYTGELFF
TRBV5-1	TRBJ2-5	.	.	TGCGCCAGCAGGGATTGGAGTGGAGAGACCCAGTACTTC	CASRDWSGETQYF